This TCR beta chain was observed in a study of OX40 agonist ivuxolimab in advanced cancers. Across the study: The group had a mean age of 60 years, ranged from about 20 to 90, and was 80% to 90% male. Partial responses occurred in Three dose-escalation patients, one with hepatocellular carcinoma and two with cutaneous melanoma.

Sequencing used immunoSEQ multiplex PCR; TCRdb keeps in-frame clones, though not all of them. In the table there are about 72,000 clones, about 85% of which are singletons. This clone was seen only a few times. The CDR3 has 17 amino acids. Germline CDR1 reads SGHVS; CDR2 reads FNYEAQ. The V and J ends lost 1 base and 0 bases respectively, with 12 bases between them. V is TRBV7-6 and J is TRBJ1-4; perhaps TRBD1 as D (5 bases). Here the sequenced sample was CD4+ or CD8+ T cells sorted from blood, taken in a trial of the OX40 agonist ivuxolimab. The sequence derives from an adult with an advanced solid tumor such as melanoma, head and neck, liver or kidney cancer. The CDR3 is CASSLVIRGATNEKLFF. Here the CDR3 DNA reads TGTGCCAGCAGCTTAGTCATCCGGGGCGCAACTAATGAAAAACTGTTTTTT.